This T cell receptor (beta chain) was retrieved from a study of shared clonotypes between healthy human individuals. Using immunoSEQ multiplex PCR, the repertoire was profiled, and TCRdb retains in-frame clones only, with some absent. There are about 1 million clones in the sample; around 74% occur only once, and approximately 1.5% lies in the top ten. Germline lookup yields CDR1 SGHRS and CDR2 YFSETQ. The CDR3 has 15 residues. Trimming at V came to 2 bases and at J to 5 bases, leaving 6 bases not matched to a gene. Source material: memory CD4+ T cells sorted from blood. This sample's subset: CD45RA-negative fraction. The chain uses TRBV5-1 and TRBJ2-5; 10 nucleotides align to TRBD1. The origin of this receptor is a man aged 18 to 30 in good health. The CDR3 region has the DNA TGCGCCAGCAGCTTATCGACAGGGGGCAGGGAGACCCAGTACTTC. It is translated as CASSLSTGGRETQYF.